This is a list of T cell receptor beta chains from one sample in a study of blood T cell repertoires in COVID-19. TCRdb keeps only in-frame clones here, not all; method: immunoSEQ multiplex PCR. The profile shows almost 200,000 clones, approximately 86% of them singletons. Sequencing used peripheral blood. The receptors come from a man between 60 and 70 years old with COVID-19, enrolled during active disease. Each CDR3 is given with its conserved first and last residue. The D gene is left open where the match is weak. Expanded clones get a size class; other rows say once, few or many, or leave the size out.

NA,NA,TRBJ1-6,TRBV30,CAWKGGGTYNSPLHF,TGTGCCTGGAAAGGGGGGGGCACCTATAATTCACCCCTCCACTTT
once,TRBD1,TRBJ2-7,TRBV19,CASSMVGQGAREQYF,TGTGCCAGTAGTATGGTGGGACAGGGGGCGCGGGAGCAGTACTTC
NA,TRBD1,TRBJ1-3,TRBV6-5,CASRRQGLENTIYF,TGTGCCAGCAGGAGACAGGGGTTGGAAAACACCATATATTTT
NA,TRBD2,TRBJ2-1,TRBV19,CASSRGSAGGREQFF,TGTGCCAGTAGTAGGGGGTCAGCGGGAGGACGCGAGCAGTTCTTC
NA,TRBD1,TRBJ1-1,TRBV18,CASSQGATEAFF,TGTGCCAGCTCACAGGGGGCAACTGAAGCTTTCTTT
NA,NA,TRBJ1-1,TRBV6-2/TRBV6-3,CASSYLAVRGYTEAFF,TGTGCCAGCAGTTACCTGGCAGTCCGAGGGTACACTGAAGCTTTCTTT
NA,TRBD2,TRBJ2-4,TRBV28,CASSFSGRAGNIQYF,TGTGCCAGCAGCTTTAGCGGGAGGGCCGGAAACATTCAGTACTTC
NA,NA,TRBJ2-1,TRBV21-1,CARLPQTRNNEQFF,TGTGCCAGATTACCCCAGACTAGAAACAATGAGCAGTTCTTC
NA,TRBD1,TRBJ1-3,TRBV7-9,CASSSGTGAISGNTIYF,TGTGCCAGCAGCTCCGGGACAGGGGCAATCTCTGGAAACACCATATATTTT
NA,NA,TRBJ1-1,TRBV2,CASSQDRNTEAFF,TGTGCCAGCAGCCAGGACAGGAACACTGAAGCTTTCTTT
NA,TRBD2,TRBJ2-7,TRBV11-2,CASSRERGEQYF,TGTGCCAGCAGCCGAGAGCGGGGCGAGCAGTACTTC
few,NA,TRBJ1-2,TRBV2,CASSQTVTVYGYTF,TGTGCCAGCAGCCAAACAGTCACGGTCTATGGCTACACCTTC
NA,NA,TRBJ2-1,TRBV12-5,CASGFGYNEQFF,TGTGCTAGTGGTTTCGGTTACAATGAGCAGTTCTTC
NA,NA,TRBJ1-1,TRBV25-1,CASSQRGEMNTEAFF,TGTGCCAGCAGTCAACGTGGGGAGATGAACACTGAAGCTTTCTTT
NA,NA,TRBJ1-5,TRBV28,CASSPRLGGNQPQHF,TGTGCCAGCAGTCCCAGGTTGGGTGGAAATCAGCCCCAGCATTTT
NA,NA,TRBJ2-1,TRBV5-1,CASSLDGLVGLLGGFF,TGCGCCAGCAGCTTGGATGGTTTGGTGGGCCTACTTGGAGGGTTCTTC
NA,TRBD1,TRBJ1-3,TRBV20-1,CSGQGRNTIYF,TGCAGTGGACAGGGAAGAAACACCATATATTTT
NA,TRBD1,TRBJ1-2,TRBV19,CASSTRQGGAYGYTF,TGTGCCAGTAGTACCCGACAGGGTGGGGCCTATGGCTACACCTTC
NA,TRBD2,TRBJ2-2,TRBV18,CASSRRSGRRVGELFF,TGTGCCAGCTCCCGCAGGAGCGGGAGACGGGTCGGGGAGCTGTTTTTT
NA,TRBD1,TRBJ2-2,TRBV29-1,CSVMTGTTGELFF,TGCAGCGTTATGACAGGGACCACCGGGGAGCTGTTTTTT
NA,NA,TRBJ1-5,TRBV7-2,CASSADSYSNQPQHF,TGTGCCAGCAGCGCCGACAGTTATAGCAATCAGCCCCAGCATTTT
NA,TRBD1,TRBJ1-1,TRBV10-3,CAISESGRSGQGGAFF,TGTGCCATCAGTGAGTCAGGTCGGTCCGGACAGGGGGGAGCTTTCTTT
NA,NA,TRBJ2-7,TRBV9,CASSVRPVDEQYF,TGTGCCAGCAGCGTCCGCCCTGTAGACGAGCAGTACTTC
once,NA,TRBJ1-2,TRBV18,CASSTSGGGYTF,TGTGCCAGCTCAACTTCAGGAGGCGGCTACACCTTC
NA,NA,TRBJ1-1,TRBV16,CASSQIGVGNTEAFF,TGTGCCAGCAGCCAAATCGGGGTAGGGAACACTGAAGCTTTCTTT
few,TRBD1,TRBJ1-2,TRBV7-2,CASSLWTGNYGYTF,TGTGCCAGCAGCCTCTGGACAGGGAACTATGGCTACACCTTC
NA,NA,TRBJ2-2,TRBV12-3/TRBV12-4,CASSLGLTGELFF,TGTGCCAGCAGTTTAGGACTCACCGGGGAGCTGTTTTTT
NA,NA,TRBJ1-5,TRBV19,CASSITGSNQPQHF,TGTGCCAGTAGTATTACAGGTAGCAATCAGCCCCAGCATTTT
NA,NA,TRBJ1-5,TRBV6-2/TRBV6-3,CASSYVTVNQPQHF,TGTGCCAGCAGTTACGTAACAGTCAATCAGCCCCAGCATTTT
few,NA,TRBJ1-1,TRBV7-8,CASSLAVTDTPNTEAFF,TGTGCCAGCAGCTTAGCAGTCACGGACACCCCGAACACTGAAGCTTTCTTT
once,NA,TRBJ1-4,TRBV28,CASSSGQQHEKLFF,TGTGCCAGCAGTTCGGGACAACAACATGAAAAACTGTTTTTT
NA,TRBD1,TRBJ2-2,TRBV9,CASSVEQGPYTGELFF,TGTGCCAGCAGCGTAGAACAGGGGCCCTACACCGGGGAGCTGTTTTTT
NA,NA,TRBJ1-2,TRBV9,CASSPRPEIYGYTF,TGTGCCAGCAGCCCAAGACCGGAGATCTATGGCTACACCTTC
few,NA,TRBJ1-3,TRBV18,CASSPGGVTGNTIYF,TGTGCCAGCTCACCGGGGGGTGTGACTGGAAACACCATATATTTT
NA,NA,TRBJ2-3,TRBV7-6,CASSSALQGWADTQYF,TGTGCCAGCAGCTCTGCCCTACAGGGTTGGGCAGATACGCAGTATTTT
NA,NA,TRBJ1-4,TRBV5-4,CASSLRTEGEKLFF,TGTGCCAGCAGCTTGAGGACAGAAGGGGAAAAACTGTTTTTT
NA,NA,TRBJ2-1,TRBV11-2,CASSGQHNEQFF,TGTGCCAGCAGCGGACAGCACAATGAGCAGTTCTTC
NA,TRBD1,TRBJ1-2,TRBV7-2,CASSTRNRGFYGYTF,TGTGCCAGCAGCACACGAAACAGGGGTTTCTATGGCTACACCTTC
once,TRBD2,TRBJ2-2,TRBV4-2,CASSQERLAGAMVTGELFF,TGTGCCAGCAGCCAAGAGAGGTTAGCGGGAGCGATGGTGACCGGGGAGCTGTTTTTT
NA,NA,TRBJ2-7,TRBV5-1,CASSLDTGRGYEQYF,TGCGCCAGCAGCCTAGACACGGGTAGAGGGTACGAGCAGTACTTC
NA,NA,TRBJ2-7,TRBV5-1,CASSLGLQGSYEQYF,TGCGCCAGCAGCTTGGGGTTACAGGGCTCCTACGAGCAGTACTTC
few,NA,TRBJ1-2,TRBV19,CASSQGMRGYTF,TGTGCCAGTAGTCAGGGGATGCGAGGCTACACCTTC
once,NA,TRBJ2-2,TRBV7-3,CASSLRNREGNGELFF,TGTGCCAGCAGCTTACGGAACAGGGAGGGAAACGGGGAGCTGTTTTTT
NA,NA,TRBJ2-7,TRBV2,CASSWTGDYEQYF,TGTGCCAGCAGTTGGACGGGAGACTACGAGCAGTACTTC
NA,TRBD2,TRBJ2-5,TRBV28,CASSGGLARETQYF,TGTGCCAGCAGCGGGGGACTAGCCCGGGAGACCCAGTACTTC
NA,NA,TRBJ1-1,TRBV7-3,CASSHNTGINTEAFF,TGTGCCAGCAGCCATAATACAGGGATCAACACTGAAGCTTTCTTT
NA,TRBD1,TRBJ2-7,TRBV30,CAWSAARGSSYEQYF,TGTGCCTGGAGCGCCGCCAGGGGGAGCTCCTACGAGCAGTACTTC
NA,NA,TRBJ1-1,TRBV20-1,CSAKTEEAFF,TGCAGTGCTAAGACAGAAGAAGCTTTCTTT
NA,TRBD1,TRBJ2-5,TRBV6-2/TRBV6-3,CASSYSPGGVAETQYF,TGTGCCAGCAGTTACTCGCCAGGGGGTGTTGCAGAGACCCAGTACTTC
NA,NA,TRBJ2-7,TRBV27,CASSDSEAPHEQYF,TGTGCCAGCAGTGACAGTGAGGCCCCCCACGAGCAGTACTTC
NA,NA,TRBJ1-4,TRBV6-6,CASGNGLATNEKLFF,TGTGCCAGCGGAAATGGACTCGCAACTAATGAAAAACTGTTTTTT
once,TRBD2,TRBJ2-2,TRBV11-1,CASSQRTSGSTGELFF,TGTGCCAGCAGCCAACGGACTAGCGGGAGTACCGGGGAGCTGTTTTTT
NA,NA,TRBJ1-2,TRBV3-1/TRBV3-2,CASSQPLQENSYGYTF,TGTGCCAGCAGCCAACCATTACAGGAAAACTCTTATGGCTACACCTTC
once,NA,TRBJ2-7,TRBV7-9,CASSSQSLYEQYF,TGTGCCAGCAGCTCCCAGTCCTTGTACGAGCAGTACTTC
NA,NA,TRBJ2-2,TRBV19,CASSLRTGSTGELFF,TGTGCCAGTAGTCTCCGGACGGGGAGCACCGGGGAGCTGTTTTTT
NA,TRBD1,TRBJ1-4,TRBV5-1,CASSLSGTGFEKLFF,TGCGCCAGCAGCTTGTCGGGGACAGGGTTTGAAAAACTGTTTTTT
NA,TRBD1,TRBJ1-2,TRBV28,CASNDRVGYTF,TGTGCCAGCAACGACAGGGTCGGCTACACCTTC
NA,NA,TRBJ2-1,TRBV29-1,CSVEDQTGSNEQFF,TGCAGCGTTGAAGATCAAACCGGGTCTAATGAGCAGTTCTTC
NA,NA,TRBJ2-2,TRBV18,CASSERQPGTGELFF,TGTGCCAGCTCAGAGCGACAGCCAGGGACCGGGGAGCTGTTTTTT